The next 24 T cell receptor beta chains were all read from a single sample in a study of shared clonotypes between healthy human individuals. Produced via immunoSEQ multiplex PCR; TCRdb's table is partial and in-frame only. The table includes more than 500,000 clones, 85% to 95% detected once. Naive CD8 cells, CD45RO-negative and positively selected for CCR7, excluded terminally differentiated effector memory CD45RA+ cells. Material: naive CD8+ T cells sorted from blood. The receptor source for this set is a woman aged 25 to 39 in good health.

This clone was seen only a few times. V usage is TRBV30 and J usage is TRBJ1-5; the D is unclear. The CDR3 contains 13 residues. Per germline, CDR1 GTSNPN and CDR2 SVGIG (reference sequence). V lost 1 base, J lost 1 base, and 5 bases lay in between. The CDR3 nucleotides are TGTGCCTGGAGTGAAGGCAGCAATCAGCCCCAGCATTTT. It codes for CAWSEGSNQPQHF.

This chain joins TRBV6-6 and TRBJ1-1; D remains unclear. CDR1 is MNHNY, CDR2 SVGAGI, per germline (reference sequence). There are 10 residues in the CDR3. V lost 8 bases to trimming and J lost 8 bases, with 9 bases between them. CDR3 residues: CASGVHEAFF. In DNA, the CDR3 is TGTGCCAGCGGGGTCCACGAAGCTTTCTTT.

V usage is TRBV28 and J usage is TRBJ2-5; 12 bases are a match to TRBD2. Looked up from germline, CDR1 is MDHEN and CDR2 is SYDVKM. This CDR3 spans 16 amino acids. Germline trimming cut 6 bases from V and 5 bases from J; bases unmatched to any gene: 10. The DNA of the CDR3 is TGTGCCAGCAGCCTCATACTAGCGGGAGGTACCGAGACCCAGTACTTC. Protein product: CASSLILAGGTETQYF.

The CDR3 nucleotides read TGTGCCAGCAGCCCCGCCCCAGGGGTTGCCTACGAGCAGTACTTC. As protein: CASSPAPGVAYEQYF. The rearrangement uses TRBV7-6 and TRBJ2-7, with a tentative D call TRBD1 (6 bases). This CDR3 region has 15 residues. The germline V and J ends were trimmed by 5 bases and 2 bases, with 16 bases remaining between them. The V gene's germline CDR1 is SGHVS and CDR2 FNYEAQ.

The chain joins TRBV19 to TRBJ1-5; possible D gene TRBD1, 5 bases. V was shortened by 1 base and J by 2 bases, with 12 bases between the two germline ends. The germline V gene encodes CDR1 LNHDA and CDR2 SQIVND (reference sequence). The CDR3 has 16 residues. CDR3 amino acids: CASSIVAGGGNQPQHF. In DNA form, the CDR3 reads TGTGCCAGTAGTATAGTGGCGGGGGGAGGCAATCAGCCCCAGCATTTT.

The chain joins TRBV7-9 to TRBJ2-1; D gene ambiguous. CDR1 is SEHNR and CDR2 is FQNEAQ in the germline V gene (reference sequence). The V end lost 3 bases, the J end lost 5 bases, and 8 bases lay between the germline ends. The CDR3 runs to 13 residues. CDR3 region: CASSFRSDNEQFF. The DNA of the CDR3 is TGTGCCAGCAGCTTCCGGAGTGACAATGAGCAGTTCTTC.

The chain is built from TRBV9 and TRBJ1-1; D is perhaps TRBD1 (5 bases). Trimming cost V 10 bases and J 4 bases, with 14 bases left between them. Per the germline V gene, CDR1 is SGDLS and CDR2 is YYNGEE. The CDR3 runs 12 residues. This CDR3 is CASDNLGTEAFF. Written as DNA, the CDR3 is TGTGCCTCGGACAACTTGGGCACTGAAGCTTTCTTT.

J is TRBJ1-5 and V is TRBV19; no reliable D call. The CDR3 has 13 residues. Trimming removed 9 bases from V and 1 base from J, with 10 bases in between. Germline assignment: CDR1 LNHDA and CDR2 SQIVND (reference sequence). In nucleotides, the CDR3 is TGTGCCAGCGATGTTGGGAGCAATCAGCCCCAGCATTTT. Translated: CASDVGSNQPQHF.

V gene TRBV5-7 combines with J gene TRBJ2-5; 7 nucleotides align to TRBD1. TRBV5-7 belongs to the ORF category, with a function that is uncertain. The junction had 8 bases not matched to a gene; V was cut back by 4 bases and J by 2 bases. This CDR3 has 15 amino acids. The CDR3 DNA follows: TGTGCCAGCAGCCTGAAAACAGGGGAACAAGAGACCCAGTACTTC. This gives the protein CASSLKTGEQETQYF.

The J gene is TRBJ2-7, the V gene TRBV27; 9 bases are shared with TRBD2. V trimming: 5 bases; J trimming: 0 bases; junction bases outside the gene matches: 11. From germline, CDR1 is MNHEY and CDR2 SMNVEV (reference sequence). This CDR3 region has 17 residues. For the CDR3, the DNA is TGTGCCAGCAGTCCTATATCGCGGGGGGGATACTCCTACGAGCAGTACTTC. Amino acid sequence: CASSPISRGGYSYEQYF.

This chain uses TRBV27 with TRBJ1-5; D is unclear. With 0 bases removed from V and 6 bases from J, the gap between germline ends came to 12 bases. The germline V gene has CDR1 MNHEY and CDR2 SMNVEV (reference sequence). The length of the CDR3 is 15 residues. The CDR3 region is CASSLSGGLSQPQHF. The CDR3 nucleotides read TGTGCCAGCAGTTTATCTGGCGGGTTGAGTCAGCCCCAGCATTTT.

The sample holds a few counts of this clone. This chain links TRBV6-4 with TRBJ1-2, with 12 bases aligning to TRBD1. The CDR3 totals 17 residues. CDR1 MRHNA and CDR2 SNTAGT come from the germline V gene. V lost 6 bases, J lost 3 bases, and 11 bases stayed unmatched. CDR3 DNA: TGTGCCAGCAGCGGAATGGGACAGGGGGCGGGGTACTATGGCTACACCTTC. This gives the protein CASSGMGQGAGYYGYTF.

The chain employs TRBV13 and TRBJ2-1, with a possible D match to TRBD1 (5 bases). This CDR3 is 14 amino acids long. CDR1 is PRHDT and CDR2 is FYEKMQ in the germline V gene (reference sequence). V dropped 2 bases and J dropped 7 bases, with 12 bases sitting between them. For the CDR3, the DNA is TGTGCCAGCAGCTTACCTTGGAAGGGGAATGAGCAGTTCTTC. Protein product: CASSLPWKGNEQFF.

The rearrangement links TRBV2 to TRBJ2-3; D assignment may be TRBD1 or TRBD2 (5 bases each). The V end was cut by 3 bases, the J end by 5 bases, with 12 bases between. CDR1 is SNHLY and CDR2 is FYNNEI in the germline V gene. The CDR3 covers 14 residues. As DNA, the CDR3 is TGTGCCAGCAGTGATGTGGGGGATGGAGATACGCAGTATTTT. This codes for CASSDVGDGDTQYF.

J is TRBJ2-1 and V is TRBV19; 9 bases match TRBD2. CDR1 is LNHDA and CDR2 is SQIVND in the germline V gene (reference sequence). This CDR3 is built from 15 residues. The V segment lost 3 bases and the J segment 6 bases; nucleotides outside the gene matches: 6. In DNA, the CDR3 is TGTGCCAGTAGTATGTGGCGGGAGGGCATCAATGAGCAGTTCTTC. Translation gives CASSMWREGINEQFF. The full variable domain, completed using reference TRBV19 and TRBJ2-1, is DGGITQSPKYLFRKEGQNVTLSCEQNLNHDAMYWYRQDPGQGLRLIYYSQIVNDFQKGDIAEGYSVSREKKESFPLTVTSAQKNPTAFYLCASSMWREGINEQFFGPGTRLTVL.

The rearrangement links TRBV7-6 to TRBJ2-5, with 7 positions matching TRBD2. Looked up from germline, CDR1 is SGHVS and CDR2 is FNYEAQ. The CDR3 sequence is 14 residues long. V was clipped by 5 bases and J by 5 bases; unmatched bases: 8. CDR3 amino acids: CASSRGEFIETQYF. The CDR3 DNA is TGTGCCAGCAGCCGGGGGGAGTTTATTGAGACCCAGTACTTC.

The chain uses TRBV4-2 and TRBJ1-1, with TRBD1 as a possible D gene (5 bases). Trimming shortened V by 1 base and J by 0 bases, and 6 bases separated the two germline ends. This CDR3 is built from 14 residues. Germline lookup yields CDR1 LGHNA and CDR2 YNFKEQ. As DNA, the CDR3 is TGTGCCAGCAGCCAAGGGGACTTGAACACTGAAGCTTTCTTT. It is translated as CASSQGDLNTEAFF.

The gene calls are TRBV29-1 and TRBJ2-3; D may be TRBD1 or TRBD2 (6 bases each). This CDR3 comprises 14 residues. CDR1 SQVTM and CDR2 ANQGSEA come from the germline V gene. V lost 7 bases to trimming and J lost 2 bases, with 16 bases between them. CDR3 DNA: TGCAGCGAAGGGGGGTGGACGGCCACAGATACGCAGTATTTT. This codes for CSEGGWTATDTQYF.

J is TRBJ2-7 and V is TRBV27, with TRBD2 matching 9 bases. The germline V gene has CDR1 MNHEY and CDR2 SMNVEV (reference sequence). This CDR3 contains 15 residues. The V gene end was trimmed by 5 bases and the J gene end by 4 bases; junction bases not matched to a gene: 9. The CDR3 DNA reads TGTGCCAGCAGTATCTTAGCGGGAGACTTTTACGAGCAGTACTTC. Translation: CASSILAGDFYEQYF.

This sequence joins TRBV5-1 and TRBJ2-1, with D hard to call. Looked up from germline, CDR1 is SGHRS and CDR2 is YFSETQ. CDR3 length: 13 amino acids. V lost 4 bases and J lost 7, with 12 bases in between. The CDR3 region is CASSTLETNEQFF. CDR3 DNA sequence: TGCGCCAGCAGCACCCTAGAAACGAATGAGCAGTTCTTC.

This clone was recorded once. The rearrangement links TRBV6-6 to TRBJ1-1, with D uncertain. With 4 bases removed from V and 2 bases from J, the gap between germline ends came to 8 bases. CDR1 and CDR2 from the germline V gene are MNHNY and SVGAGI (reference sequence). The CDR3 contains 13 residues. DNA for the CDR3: TGTGCCAGCAGTTCACTTTTTAACACTGAAGCTTTCTTT. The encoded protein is CASSSLFNTEAFF.

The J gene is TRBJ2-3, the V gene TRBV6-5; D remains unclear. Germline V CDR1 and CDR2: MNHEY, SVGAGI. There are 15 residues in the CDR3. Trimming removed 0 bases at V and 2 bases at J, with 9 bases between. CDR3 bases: TGTGCCAGCAGTTACTCTGTAGGGTTCACAGATACGCAGTATTTT. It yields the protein CASSYSVGFTDTQYF.

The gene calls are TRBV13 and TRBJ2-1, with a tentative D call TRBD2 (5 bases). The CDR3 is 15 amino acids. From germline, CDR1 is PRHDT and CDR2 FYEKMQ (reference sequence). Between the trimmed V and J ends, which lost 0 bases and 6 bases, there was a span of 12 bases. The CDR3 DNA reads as TGTGCCAGCAGCTTAGGGACTAAGGATTCCAATGAGCAGTTCTTC. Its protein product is CASSLGTKDSNEQFF.

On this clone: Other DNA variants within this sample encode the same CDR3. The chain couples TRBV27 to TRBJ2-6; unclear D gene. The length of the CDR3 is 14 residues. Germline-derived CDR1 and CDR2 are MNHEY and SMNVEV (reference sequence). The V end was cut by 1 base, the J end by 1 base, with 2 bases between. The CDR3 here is CASSLYSGANVLTF. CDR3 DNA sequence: TGTGCCAGCAGTTTATATTCTGGGGCCAACGTCCTGACTTTC.